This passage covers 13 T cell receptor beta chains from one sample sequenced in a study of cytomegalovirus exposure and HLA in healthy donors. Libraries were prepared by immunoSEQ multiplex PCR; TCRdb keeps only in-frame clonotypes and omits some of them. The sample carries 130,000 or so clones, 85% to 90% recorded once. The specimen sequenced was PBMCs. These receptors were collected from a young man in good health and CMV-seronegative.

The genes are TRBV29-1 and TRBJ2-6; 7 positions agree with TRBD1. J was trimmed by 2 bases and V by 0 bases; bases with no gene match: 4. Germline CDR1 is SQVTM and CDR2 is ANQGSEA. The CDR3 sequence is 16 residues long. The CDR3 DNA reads TGCAGCGTTGAAGAACAGGGGTCACCTGGGGCCAACGTCCTGACTTTC. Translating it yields CSVEEQGSPGANVLTF. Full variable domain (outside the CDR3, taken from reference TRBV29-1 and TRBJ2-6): SAVISQKPSRDICQRGTSLTIQCQVDSQVTMMFWYRQQPGQSLTLIATANQGSEATYESGFVIDKFPISRPNLTFSTLTVSNMSPEDSSIYLCSVEEQGSPGANVLTFGAGSRLTVL.

CDR3 DNA sequence: TGTGCCAGCACAGGGGTCGCCTACGAGCAGTACTTC. Translated: CASTGVAYEQYF. The V and J genes are TRBV6-1 and TRBJ2-7; D possibly corresponds to TRBD1 (6 bases). CDR3 length: 12 residues. Trimming cost V 7 bases and J 2 bases, with 9 bases left between them. Germline V gene sequence: CDR1 MNHNS, CDR2 SASEGT.

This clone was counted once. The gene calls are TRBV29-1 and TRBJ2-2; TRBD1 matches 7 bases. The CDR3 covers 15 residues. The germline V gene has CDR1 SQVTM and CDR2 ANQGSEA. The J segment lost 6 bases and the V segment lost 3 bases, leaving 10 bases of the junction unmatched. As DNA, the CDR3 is TGCAGCGTTGAGTTGACAGGGTCCCGTCCCGGGGAGCTGTTTTTT. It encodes CSVELTGSRPGELFF.

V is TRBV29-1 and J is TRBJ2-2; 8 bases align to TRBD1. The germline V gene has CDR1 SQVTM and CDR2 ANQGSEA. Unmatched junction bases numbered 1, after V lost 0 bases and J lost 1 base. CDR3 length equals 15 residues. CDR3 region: CSVEEGTGNTGELFF. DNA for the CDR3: TGCAGCGTTGAAGAAGGGACAGGGAACACCGGGGAGCTGTTTTTT.

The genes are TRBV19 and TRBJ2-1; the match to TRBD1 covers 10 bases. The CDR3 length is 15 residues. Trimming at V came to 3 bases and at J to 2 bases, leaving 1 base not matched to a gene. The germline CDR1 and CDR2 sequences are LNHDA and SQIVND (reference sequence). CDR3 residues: CASSMGQGTYNEQFF. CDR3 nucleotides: TGTGCCAGTAGTATGGGACAGGGGACCTACAATGAGCAGTTCTTC. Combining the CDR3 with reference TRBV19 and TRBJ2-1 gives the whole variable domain DGGITQSPKYLFRKEGQNVTLSCEQNLNHDAMYWYRQDPGQGLRLIYYSQIVNDFQKGDIAEGYSVSREKKESFPLTVTSAQKNPTAFYLCASSMGQGTYNEQFFGPGTRLTVL.

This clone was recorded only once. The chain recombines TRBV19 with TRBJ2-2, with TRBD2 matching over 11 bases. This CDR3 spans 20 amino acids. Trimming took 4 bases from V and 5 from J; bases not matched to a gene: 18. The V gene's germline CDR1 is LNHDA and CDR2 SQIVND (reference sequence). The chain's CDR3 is CASSNTLRGWLAGGTGELFF. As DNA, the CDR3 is TGTGCCAGTAGTAACACCCTCAGGGGGTGGCTAGCGGGGGGAACCGGGGAGCTGTTTTTT.

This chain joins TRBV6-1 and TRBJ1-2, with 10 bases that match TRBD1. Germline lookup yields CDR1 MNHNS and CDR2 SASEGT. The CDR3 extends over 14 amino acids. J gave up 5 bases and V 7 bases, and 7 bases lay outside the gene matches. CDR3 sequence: CASTTTGGAYGYTF. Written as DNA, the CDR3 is TGTGCCAGCACCACGACAGGGGGCGCGTATGGCTACACCTTC.

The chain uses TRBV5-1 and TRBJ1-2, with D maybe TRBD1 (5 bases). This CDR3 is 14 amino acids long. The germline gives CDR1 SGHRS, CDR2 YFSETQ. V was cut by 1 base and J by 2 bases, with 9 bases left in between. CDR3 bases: TGCGCCAGCAGCTTGATGACAGAAAACTATGGCTACACCTTC. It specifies CASSLMTENYGYTF. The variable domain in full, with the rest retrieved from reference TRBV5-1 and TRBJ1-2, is KAGVTQTPRYLIKTRGQQVTLSCSPISGHRSVSWYQQTPGQGLQFLFEYFSETQRNKGNFPGRFSGRQFSNSRSEMNVSTLELGDSALYLCASSLMTENYGYTFGSGTRLTVV.

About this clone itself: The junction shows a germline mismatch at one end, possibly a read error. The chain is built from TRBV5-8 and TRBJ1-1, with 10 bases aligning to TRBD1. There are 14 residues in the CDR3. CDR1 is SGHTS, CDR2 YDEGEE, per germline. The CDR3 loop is CASSLSGTGVEGAF. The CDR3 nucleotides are TGTGCCAGCAGCTTGTCAGGGACAGGGGTTGAGGGGGCGTTT. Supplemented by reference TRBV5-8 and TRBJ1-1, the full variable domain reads EAGVTQSPTHLIKTRGQQATLRCSPISGHTSVYWYQQALGLGLQFLLWYDEGEERNRGNFPPRFSGRQFPNYSSELNVNALELEDSALYLCASSLSGTGVEGAFGQGTRLTVV.

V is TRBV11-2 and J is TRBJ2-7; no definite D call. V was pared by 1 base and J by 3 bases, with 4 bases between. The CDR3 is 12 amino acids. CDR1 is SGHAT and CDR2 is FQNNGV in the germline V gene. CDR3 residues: CASSLANYEQYF. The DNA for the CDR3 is TGTGCCAGCAGCTTAGCCAACTACGAGCAGTACTTC.

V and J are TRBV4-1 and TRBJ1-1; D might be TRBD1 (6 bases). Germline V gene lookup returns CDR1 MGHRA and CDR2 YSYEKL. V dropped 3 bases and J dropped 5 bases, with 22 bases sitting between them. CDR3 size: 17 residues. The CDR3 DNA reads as TGCGCCAGCAGCCAGGGGCCATCCAGGGGCGGGAGGACTGAAGCTTTCTTT. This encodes CASSQGPSRGGRTEAFF.

CDR3 nucleotides: TGTGCCAGCAGTTACGGCCCAGGGGGGGGCTACACCTTC. This encodes CASSYGPGGGYTF. This chain uses TRBV6-5 with TRBJ1-2; 7 bases are shared with TRBD1. Trimming cost V 2 bases and J 8 bases; bases outside gene matches: 5. The CDR3 has 13 residues. Per the germline V gene, CDR1 is MNHEY and CDR2 is SVGAGI.

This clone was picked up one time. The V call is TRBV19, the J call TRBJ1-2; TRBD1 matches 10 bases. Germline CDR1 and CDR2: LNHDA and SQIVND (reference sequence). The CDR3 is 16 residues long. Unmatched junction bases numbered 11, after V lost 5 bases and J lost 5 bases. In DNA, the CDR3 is TGTGCCAGTAGTTTGATCTCGGACAGGGGGGGTTATGGCTACACCTTC. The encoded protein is CASSLISDRGGYGYTF. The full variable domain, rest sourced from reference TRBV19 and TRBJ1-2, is DGGITQSPKYLFRKEGQNVTLSCEQNLNHDAMYWYRQDPGQGLRLIYYSQIVNDFQKGDIAEGYSVSREKKESFPLTVTSAQKNPTAFYLCASSLISDRGGYGYTFGSGTRLTVV.